A single TCR beta chain is shown here with its context. This specimen comes from a study of Ad26.COV2.S vaccination and SARS-CoV-2 variants. CDR3 length: 12 amino acids. Germline CDR1 and CDR2: MDHEN and SYDVKM. The V end lost 5 bases, the J end lost 7 bases, and 8 bases lay between the germline ends. Method: immunoSEQ multiplex PCR; TCRdb's copy keeps in-frame clones and lacks some. Of roughly 400,000 clones listed, around 93% are singletons. Treatment in this sample: around 19 received Ad26.COV2.S at low or high dose, single or two shots; a few received placebo; per-sample allocation not given. Day 63 following the first vaccine or placebo injection was when the samples were taken.

The TCR comes from a person between 18 and 60 years old who received the Ad26.COV2.S COVID-19 vaccine or a placebo. This chain links TRBV28 with TRBJ1-4; no reliable D call. The source material was peripheral blood, sampled in a trial of Ad26.COV2.S vaccine versus placebo. This CDR3 is CASSRLAEKLFF. As DNA, the CDR3 is TGTGCCAGCAGTCGATTGGCTGAAAAACTGTTTTTT.